Below, 25 T cell receptor beta chains from the same sample are listed, as sequenced in a study of shared clonotypes between healthy human individuals. The repertoire was sequenced with immunoSEQ multiplex PCR; TCRdb's copy has only in-frame clones and lacks some. The sample includes about 990,000 clones, around 78% of them seen just once. The sample consisted of memory CD4+ T cells from PBMCs. As for subset: CD45RA-negative fraction. These receptors all stem from a man between 18 and 29 years old in good health. Some clones in this sample may be carry-over from other donors' samples.

Concerning this clone: With a far larger clone one base away, a read error is the likely cause. The rearrangement joins TRBV30 to TRBJ1-5, with a weak D call TRBD1 (5 bases). This CDR3 region has 13 residues. Per the germline V gene, CDR1 is GTSNPN and CDR2 is SVGIG (reference sequence). This CDR3 is CDWSGGGRQPQHF. The DNA of the CDR3 is TGTGACTGGAGTGGGGGAGGGAGGCAGCCCCAGCATTTT.

The rearrangement uses TRBV7-2 and TRBJ2-7; 9 bases are a match to TRBD1. The germline CDR1 and CDR2 sequences are SGHTA and FQGNSA. The CDR3 runs to 17 residues. J gave up 2 bases and V 5 bases, and 13 bases lay outside the gene matches. The CDR3 sequence: CASSGIPGQGNAYEQYF. CDR3 DNA sequence: TGTGCCAGCAGCGGAATACCCGGACAGGGGAACGCCTACGAGCAGTACTTC.

J is TRBJ2-3 and V is TRBV28; 8 nucleotides agree with TRBD2. The CDR3 runs 16 residues. Germline V CDR1 and CDR2: MDHEN, SYDVKM. Trimming took 8 bases from V and 2 from J; bases not matched to a gene: 12. CDR3 amino acids: CASVPLWGLDTDTQYF. In DNA, the CDR3 is TGTGCCAGCGTACCATTGTGGGGACTAGACACAGATACGCAGTATTTT. Full variable domain (remainder filled in from reference TRBV28 and TRBJ2-3): DVKVTQSSRYLVKRTGEKVFLECVQDMDHENMFWYRQDPGLGLRLIYFSYDVKMKEKGDIPEGYSVSREKKERFSLILESASTNQTSMYLCASVPLWGLDTDTQYFGPGTRLTVL.

This clone was detected only once. This chain joins TRBV5-1 and TRBJ1-5, with 10 bases aligning to TRBD1. The CDR3 covers 15 residues. CDR1 and CDR2 (germline): SGHRS, YFSETQ. V dropped 0 bases and J dropped 5; count of bases not matched to a gene: 2. The chain's CDR3 is CASSLAGQGDQPQHF. The CDR3, as DNA: TGCGCCAGCAGCTTGGCCGGACAGGGGGATCAGCCCCAGCATTTT.

The chain employs TRBV5-3 and TRBJ2-1; D remains ambiguous. TRBV5-3 is flagged as an ORF with uncertain function. The CDR3 sequence is 15 residues long. Trimming took 1 base from V and 0 from J, leaving 8 bases between them. The CDR3 DNA is TGTGCCAGAAGCTTGCCCAACACCTCCTACAATGAGCAGTTCTTC. Encoded protein: CARSLPNTSYNEQFF.

This clone has just a few counts. Other nucleotide sequences from this sample produce the same CDR3. This CDR3 is CASSLRGPYEQYF. The CDR3 nucleotides read TGTGCCAGCAGTTTGAGGGGCCCCTACGAGCAGTACTTC. J is TRBJ2-7 and V is TRBV28, with D perhaps being TRBD1 or TRBD2 (5 bases each). The CDR3 is made up of 13 amino acids. V was clipped by 3 bases and J by 2 bases, with 8 bases between them. Germline V CDR1 and CDR2: MDHEN, SYDVKM.

This clone has only a few counts. The chain joins TRBV7-9 to TRBJ1-5, with D maybe TRBD1 (5 bases). V dropped 5 bases and J dropped 3 bases, with 8 bases sitting between them. Germline V gene data show CDR1 as SEHNR and CDR2 as FQNEAQ (reference sequence). This CDR3 has 13 residues. As DNA, the CDR3 is TGTGCCAGCAGCCCGACAGTCAATCAGCCCCAGCATTTT. Protein product: CASSPTVNQPQHF.

The chain joins TRBV6-5 to TRBJ2-3; TRBD2 matches at 7 bases. The CDR3 sequence is 14 residues long. Germline V gene lookup returns CDR1 MNHEY and CDR2 SVGAGI. V gave up 1 base and J gave up 6 bases; unmatched junction bases: 4. DNA for the CDR3: TGTGCCAGCAGTTACTTGGGGGGGACCGATACGCAGTATTTT. Translating gives CASSYLGGTDTQYF.

The CDR3 reads CASSVAPGGGGELFF. The CDR3 bases are TGTGCCAGCAGCGTAGCTCCTGGAGGGGGCGGGGAGCTGTTTTTT. The chain couples TRBV9 to TRBJ2-2, with D possibly being TRBD1 or TRBD2 (6 bases each). V lost 0 bases, J lost 7 bases, and 13 bases lay in between. The CDR3 runs 15 residues. The germline V gene has CDR1 SGDLS and CDR2 YYNGEE.

CDR3 DNA: TGCGCCAGCAGCCAAGGGCAGAGGCGGTCGGCAGATACGCAGTATTTT. Translation gives CASSQGQRRSADTQYF. J is TRBJ2-3 and V is TRBV4-3; D remains ambiguous. Trimming removed 1 base at V and 4 bases at J, with 15 bases between. Germline CDR1 is LGHNA and CDR2 is YSLEER. This CDR3 is 16 amino acids long.

Details on this clone: It may be a read error: a sequence one base away is much more abundant. This CDR3 is also generated by other DNA sequences in the sample. The CDR3: CASSQGNQGNTEAFF. CDR3 coding DNA: TGCGCCAGCAGCCAGGGGAATCAGGGTAACACTGAAGCTTTCTTT. The rearrangement uses TRBV4-1 and TRBJ1-1; perhaps TRBD1 as D (5 bases). Trimming took 3 bases from V and 2 from J, leaving 13 bases between them. Germline CDR1 reads MGHRA; CDR2 reads YSYEKL. There are 15 residues in the CDR3.

The rearrangement links TRBV7-3 to TRBJ2-1; the match to TRBD2 covers 10 bases. V was pared by 5 bases and J by 4 bases, with 17 bases of the junction left unmatched. This CDR3 is 19 amino acids long. Germline loops: CDR1 SGHTA, CDR2 FQGTGA. CDR3 nucleotide sequence: TGTGCCAGCAGCCCGGGTCGGCTAGCGGGAGCGGGCTGGTACAATGAGCAGTTCTTC. Its translation is CASSPGRLAGAGWYNEQFF.

The rearrangement links TRBV2 to TRBJ2-7; a weak D match, TRBD2 (5 bases). Trimming removed 6 bases from V and 7 bases from J, with 10 bases in between. This CDR3 is 11 amino acids long. Per germline, CDR1 SNHLY and CDR2 FYNNEI. Here the CDR3 reads CASSPGFEQYF. The CDR3 region has the DNA TGTGCCAGCAGCCCGGGATTTGAGCAGTACTTC.

The chain links TRBV5-1 to TRBJ1-5; TRBD1 might be the D (6 bases). CDR1 is SGHRS, CDR2 YFSETQ, per germline. The CDR3 consists of 17 residues. The V gene lost 1 base and the J gene lost 2 bases, with 16 bases spanning the gap. This CDR3 is CASSLIKQGIGNQPQHF. Here the CDR3 DNA reads TGCGCCAGCAGCTTGATAAAACAGGGTATCGGCAATCAGCCCCAGCATTTT.

V is TRBV20-1 and J is TRBJ1-2; no clear D gene. This CDR3 contains 10 residues. Germline V CDR1 and CDR2: DFQATT, SNEGSKA (reference sequence). V lost 3 bases to trimming and J lost 6 bases, with 5 bases between them. CDR3 protein: CSASLNGYTF. DNA of the CDR3: TGCAGTGCTAGCCTCAATGGCTACACCTTC.

This chain joins TRBV2 and TRBJ1-1; 8 bases are a match to TRBD1. From germline, CDR1 is SNHLY and CDR2 FYNNEI. The CDR3 is made up of 15 amino acids. Germline trimming cut 6 bases from V and 4 bases from J; bases unmatched to any gene: 10. CDR3 coding DNA: TGTGCCAGCAGCCAGTACGGGACAGGAGGCACTGAAGCTTTCTTT. Protein sequence: CASSQYGTGGTEAFF.

With regard to this clone: Only one base separates this from a far larger clonotype, so it likely reflects a read error. The gene calls are TRBV9 and TRBJ2-2; D gene uncertain. This CDR3 has 14 residues. CDR1 is SGDLS and CDR2 is YYNGEE in the germline V gene. V was pared by 6 bases and J by 6 bases, with 15 bases between. The CDR3 nucleotides read TGTGCCAGCACCAGGACCCGGCCTCCCGGGGAGCTGTTTTTT. Translated: CASTRTRPPGELFF.

The rearrangement uses TRBV6-1 and TRBJ1-1, with TRBD1 as a possible D gene (6 bases). Germline V gene sequence: CDR1 MNHNS, CDR2 SASEGT. V was cut by 6 bases and J by 7 bases, with 15 bases left in between. This CDR3 is 13 amino acids long. CDR3 coding DNA: TGTGCCAGCAGGATGGGGGGGCTGGGTGAAGCTTTCTTT. This encodes CASRMGGLGEAFF.

Only one count was recorded for this clone. CDR3: CASIRFGLWETQYF. The CDR3 nucleotides read TGTGCCAGCATCCGTTTCGGTTTGTGGGAGACCCAGTACTTC. The rearrangement joins TRBV7-2 to TRBJ2-5; D unclear. V was clipped by 7 bases and J by 5 bases, with 17 bases between them. The length of the CDR3 is 14 residues. CDR1 is SGHTA, CDR2 FQGNSA, per germline. The whole variable domain, filled in from reference TRBV7-2 and TRBJ2-5, reads GAGVSQSPSNKVTEKGKDVELRCDPISGHTALYWYRQSLGQGLEFLIYFQGNSAPDKSGLPSDRFSAERTGGSVSTLTIQRTQQEDSAVYLCASIRFGLWETQYFGPGTRLLVL.

This chain connects TRBV15 to TRBJ2-2; 11 positions agree with TRBD2. The germline V gene has CDR1 LNHNV and CDR2 YYDKDF (reference sequence). The CDR3 is 19 residues long. Trimming at V came to 0 bases and at J to 0 bases, leaving 6 bases not matched to a gene. CDR3 amino acids: CATSRDGLAGGSNTGELFF. The CDR3 nucleotides are TGTGCCACCAGCAGAGATGGGCTAGCGGGAGGTTCGAACACCGGGGAGCTGTTTTTT.

The genes are TRBV5-1 and TRBJ2-2; D is perhaps TRBD1 (6 bases). This CDR3 contains 15 residues. V was shortened by 2 bases and J by 6 bases, with 14 bases between the two germline ends. Germline values: CDR1 SGHRS, CDR2 YFSETQ. CDR3 sequence (DNA): TGCGCCAGCAGCTTACCGACAGGTACCCCCGGGGAGCTGTTTTTT. Its protein product is CASSLPTGTPGELFF.

The chain links TRBV7-9 to TRBJ1-5; D gene unclear. Germline assignment: CDR1 SEHNR and CDR2 FQNEAQ (reference sequence). The V gene lost 1 base and the J gene lost 0 bases, with 10 bases spanning the gap. This CDR3 is built from 16 residues. The CDR3 DNA follows: TGTGCCAGCAGCTTAGGGGCAGGCAATAGCAATCAGCCCCAGCATTTT. Translation gives CASSLGAGNSNQPQHF. The full variable domain, its missing parts supplied by reference TRBV7-9 and TRBJ1-5, is DTGVSQNPRHKITKRGQNVTFRCDPISEHNRLYWYRQTLGQGPEFLTYFQNEAQLEKSRLLSDRFSAERPKGSFSTLEIQRTEQGDSAMYLCASSLGAGNSNQPQHFGDGTRLSIL.

This clone was seen only once. CDR3 sequence (DNA): TGTGCCACCAGCAGAGATCTAGACAGGGGATCTGGCTACACCTTC. Translation: CATSRDLDRGSGYTF. This chain uses TRBV15 with TRBJ1-2, with TRBD1 matching over 8 bases. After removal of 0 bases from V and 7 bases from J, the junction contained 7 bases not matched to a gene. The CDR3 consists of 15 residues. Germline V gene lookup returns CDR1 LNHNV and CDR2 YYDKDF (reference sequence).

The V and J genes are TRBV7-2 and TRBJ2-3, with D perhaps TRBD2 (5 bases). This CDR3 spans 15 amino acids. Germline V CDR1 and CDR2: SGHTA, FQGNSA. The germline V and J ends were trimmed by 8 bases and 1 base, with 16 bases remaining between them. DNA of the CDR3: TGTGCCAGCCAAAACGGCCCCGGGGGCACAGATACGCAGTATTTT. Amino acids: CASQNGPGGTDTQYF.

The J gene is TRBJ2-2, the V gene TRBV5-1; D might be TRBD1 or TRBD2, each matching 6 bases. CDR1 and CDR2 (germline): SGHRS, YFSETQ. The CDR3 covers 15 residues. V lost 3 bases and J lost 3, with 12 bases in between. CDR3 sequence: CASSWGAPDTGELFF. The CDR3 DNA is TGCGCCAGCAGCTGGGGGGCGCCGGACACCGGGGAGCTGTTTTTT.